These T cell receptor beta chains were read from a single sample in a study of post-analysis software for immune sequencing data. In TCRdb, the PCR reads were re-called with MiXCR into one record per CDR3 protein. The table records about 540,000 distinct CDR3 sequences, 30% to 40% of them present only once. The sample taken for sequencing was blood. The source of these receptors is a girl aged 2-17 years with multiple sclerosis. CDR3s include the opening cysteine and the closing phenylalanine or tryptophan. The order of the fields is V gene, J gene, CDR3 protein.

v_call: TRBV6-1
j_call: TRBJ2-7
cdr3_aa: CASSPTGYRTYEQYF

v_call: TRBV9
j_call: TRBJ2-7
cdr3_aa: CASSGGVSSYGQYF

v_call: TRBV6-2/TRBV6-3
j_call: TRBJ1-1
cdr3_aa: CASSSYRDVANRNTEAFF

v_call: TRBV9
j_call: TRBJ1-2
cdr3_aa: CASSEGHRQPRGYGYTF

v_call: TRBV7-9
j_call: TRBJ2-7
cdr3_aa: CASNLLEGMNEQYF

v_call: TRBV7-9
j_call: TRBJ2-5
cdr3_aa: CAGSSTSEASRGETQYF

v_call: TRBV4-1
j_call: TRBJ1-5
cdr3_aa: CASSQGTGISNQPQHF

v_call: TRBV3-1
j_call: TRBJ2-5
cdr3_aa: CASSPRLAAETQYF

v_call: TRBV11-2
j_call: TRBJ2-4
cdr3_aa: CASSSTISGEPNIQYF

v_call: TRBV10-3
j_call: TRBJ2-5
cdr3_aa: CAISDRTSGGAWETQYF

v_call: TRBV20-1
j_call: TRBJ1-4
cdr3_aa: CSARGTGIGDEKLFF

v_call: TRBV3-1
j_call: TRBJ1-5
cdr3_aa: CASSQDHQPQHF

v_call: TRBV6-6
j_call: TRBJ2-6
cdr3_aa: CASSDLTEEANVLTF

v_call: TRBV3-1
j_call: TRBJ2-5
cdr3_aa: CASSQGDRARYF

v_call: TRBV20-1
j_call: TRBJ2-1
cdr3_aa: CSAQRGGPYNEQFF

v_call: TRBV5-6
j_call: TRBJ2-5
cdr3_aa: CASSLRVSGPGETQYF

v_call: TRBV11-1
j_call: TRBJ2-1
cdr3_aa: CASTAIGNEQFF

v_call: TRBV20-1
j_call: TRBJ1-1
cdr3_aa: CSANPTGATEAFF

v_call: TRBV29-1
j_call: TRBJ1-1
cdr3_aa: CSVEDHGVGTEAFF

v_call: TRBV4-1
j_call: TRBJ2-5
cdr3_aa: CASSQDSFDLGGSETQYF

v_call: TRBV10-1
j_call: TRBJ2-1
cdr3_aa: CASSEGIAGYEQFF

v_call: TRBV5-1
j_call: TRBJ2-7
cdr3_aa: CASSQGQGAREYEQYF

v_call: TRBV10-2
j_call: TRBJ2-3
cdr3_aa: CASRPGTSGGSYEYF

v_call: TRBV6-6
j_call: TRBJ2-1
cdr3_aa: CASSGREVYNEQFF

v_call: TRBV6-1
j_call: TRBJ1-4
cdr3_aa: CASSYQPNEKLFF

v_call: TRBV12-3/TRBV12-4
j_call: TRBJ2-4
cdr3_aa: CASSPERIGNIQYF

v_call: TRBV12-3/TRBV12-4
j_call: TRBJ1-2
cdr3_aa: CASSLTPNYGYTF

v_call: TRBV12-5
j_call: TRBJ1-1
cdr3_aa: CADLNKDRTEAFF

v_call: TRBV6-6
j_call: TRBJ2-1
cdr3_aa: CASSYGPAGEGNEQFF

v_call: TRBV20-1
j_call: TRBJ2-1
cdr3_aa: CSAAPENEQFF

v_call: TRBV6-5
j_call: TRBJ2-3
cdr3_aa: CASSHRGGTDTQYF

v_call: TRBV7-2
j_call: TRBJ2-7
cdr3_aa: CASSLVNFFLGYEQYF

v_call: TRBV2
j_call: TRBJ2-1
cdr3_aa: CASSRQGRNEQFF

v_call: TRBV12-3/TRBV12-4
j_call: TRBJ2-1
cdr3_aa: CASSINNEQFF

v_call: TRBV7-2
j_call: TRBJ2-7
cdr3_aa: CASSLWGSEQYF

v_call: TRBV5-1
j_call: TRBJ1-2
cdr3_aa: CASSSPPGGGYTF

v_call: TRBV7-2
j_call: TRBJ1-4
cdr3_aa: CASSLQRQPGGNEKLFF

v_call: TRBV29-1
j_call: TRBJ1-1
cdr3_aa: CSVGGTESTEAFF

v_call: TRBV5-1
j_call: TRBJ1-1
cdr3_aa: CASSLAWRMNTEAFF

v_call: TRBV5-1
j_call: TRBJ2-1
cdr3_aa: CASNHPGQGNEQFF

v_call: TRBV12-3/TRBV12-4
j_call: TRBJ2-3
cdr3_aa: CASTRGAGTDFTDTQYF

v_call: TRBV6-5
j_call: TRBJ2-5
cdr3_aa: CASSYSGTSDETQYF

v_call: TRBV20-1
j_call: TRBJ2-3
cdr3_aa: CSAWTSSDTQYF

v_call: TRBV29-1
j_call: TRBJ1-3
cdr3_aa: CSVDPDSGNTIYF

v_call: TRBV7-2
j_call: TRBJ2-1
cdr3_aa: CASSLGALTYNEQFF

v_call: TRBV12-3/TRBV12-4
j_call: TRBJ2-3
cdr3_aa: CAGGRGSTDTQYF

v_call: TRBV6-1
j_call: TRBJ1-4
cdr3_aa: CASSPWLPRGASRKLFF

v_call: TRBV20-1
j_call: TRBJ1-1
cdr3_aa: CSARDPRDRDPREAFF

v_call: TRBV6-1
j_call: TRBJ2-7
cdr3_aa: CASSDLDMVHEQYF

v_call: TRBV12-5
j_call: TRBJ2-1
cdr3_aa: CASGTDSVYNEQFF

v_call: TRBV20-1
j_call: TRBJ2-3
cdr3_aa: CSARDGSTDTQYF

v_call: TRBV4-2
j_call: TRBJ2-5
cdr3_aa: CASSGTGTPTGETQYF

v_call: TRBV25-1
j_call: TRBJ1-5
cdr3_aa: CASSEGGGSNQPQHF

v_call: TRBV5-1
j_call: TRBJ2-1
cdr3_aa: CASSLGWGSSYNEQFF

v_call: TRBV5-1
j_call: TRBJ2-7
cdr3_aa: CASSFFEGTGTYEQYF

v_call: TRBV24-1
j_call: TRBJ1-5
cdr3_aa: CAPESTGGNQPQHF